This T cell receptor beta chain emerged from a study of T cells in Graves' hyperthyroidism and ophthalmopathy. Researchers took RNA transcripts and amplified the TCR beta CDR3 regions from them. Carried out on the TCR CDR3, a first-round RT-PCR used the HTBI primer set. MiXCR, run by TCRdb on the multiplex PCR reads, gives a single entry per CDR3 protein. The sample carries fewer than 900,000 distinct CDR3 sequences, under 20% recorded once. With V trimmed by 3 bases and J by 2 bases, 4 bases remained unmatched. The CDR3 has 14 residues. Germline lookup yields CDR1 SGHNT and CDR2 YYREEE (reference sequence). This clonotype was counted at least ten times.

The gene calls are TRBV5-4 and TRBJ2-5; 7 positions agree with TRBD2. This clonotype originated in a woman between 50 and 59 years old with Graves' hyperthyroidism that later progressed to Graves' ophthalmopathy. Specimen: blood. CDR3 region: CASSSTGLQETQYF. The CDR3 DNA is TGTGCCAGCAGCTCAACGGGACTACAAGAGACCCAGTACTTC.